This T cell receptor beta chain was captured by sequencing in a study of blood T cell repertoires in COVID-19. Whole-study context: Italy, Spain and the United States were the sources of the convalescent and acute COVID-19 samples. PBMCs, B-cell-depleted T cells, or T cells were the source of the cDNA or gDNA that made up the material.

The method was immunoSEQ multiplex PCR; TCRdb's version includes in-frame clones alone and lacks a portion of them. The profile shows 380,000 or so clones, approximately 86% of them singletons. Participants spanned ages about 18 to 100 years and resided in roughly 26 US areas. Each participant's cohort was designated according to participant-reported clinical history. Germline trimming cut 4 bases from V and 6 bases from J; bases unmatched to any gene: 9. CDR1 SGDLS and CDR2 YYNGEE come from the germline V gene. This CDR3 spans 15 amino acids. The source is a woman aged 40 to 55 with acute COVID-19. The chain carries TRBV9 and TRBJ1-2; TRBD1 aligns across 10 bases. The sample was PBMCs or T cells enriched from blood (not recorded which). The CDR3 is CASSSQDRGMDGYTF. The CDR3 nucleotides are TGTGCCAGCAGCTCCCAGGACAGGGGGATGGATGGCTACACCTTC.